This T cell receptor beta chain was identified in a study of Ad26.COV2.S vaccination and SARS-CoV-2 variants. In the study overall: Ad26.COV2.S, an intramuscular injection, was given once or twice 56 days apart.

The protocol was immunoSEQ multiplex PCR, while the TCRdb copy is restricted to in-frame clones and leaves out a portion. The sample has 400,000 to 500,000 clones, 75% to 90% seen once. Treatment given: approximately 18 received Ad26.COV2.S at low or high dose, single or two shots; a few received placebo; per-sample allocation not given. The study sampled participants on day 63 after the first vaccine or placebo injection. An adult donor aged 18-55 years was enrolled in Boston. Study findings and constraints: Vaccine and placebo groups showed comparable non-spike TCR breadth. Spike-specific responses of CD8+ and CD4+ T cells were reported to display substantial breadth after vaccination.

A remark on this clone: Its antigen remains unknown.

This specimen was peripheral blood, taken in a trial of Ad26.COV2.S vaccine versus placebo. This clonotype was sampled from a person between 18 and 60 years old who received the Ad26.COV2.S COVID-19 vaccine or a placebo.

The CDR3 sequence: CASSAQIAADTQYF. CDR3 in DNA: TGTGCCAGCAGCGCACAAATAGCGGCAGATACGCAGTATTTT. The rearrangement joins TRBV9 to TRBJ2-3; D might be TRBD2 (6 bases). CDR3 length: 14 amino acids. CDR1 SGDLS and CDR2 YYNGEE come from the germline V gene. The germline V and J ends were trimmed by 3 bases and 4 bases, with 12 bases remaining between them.